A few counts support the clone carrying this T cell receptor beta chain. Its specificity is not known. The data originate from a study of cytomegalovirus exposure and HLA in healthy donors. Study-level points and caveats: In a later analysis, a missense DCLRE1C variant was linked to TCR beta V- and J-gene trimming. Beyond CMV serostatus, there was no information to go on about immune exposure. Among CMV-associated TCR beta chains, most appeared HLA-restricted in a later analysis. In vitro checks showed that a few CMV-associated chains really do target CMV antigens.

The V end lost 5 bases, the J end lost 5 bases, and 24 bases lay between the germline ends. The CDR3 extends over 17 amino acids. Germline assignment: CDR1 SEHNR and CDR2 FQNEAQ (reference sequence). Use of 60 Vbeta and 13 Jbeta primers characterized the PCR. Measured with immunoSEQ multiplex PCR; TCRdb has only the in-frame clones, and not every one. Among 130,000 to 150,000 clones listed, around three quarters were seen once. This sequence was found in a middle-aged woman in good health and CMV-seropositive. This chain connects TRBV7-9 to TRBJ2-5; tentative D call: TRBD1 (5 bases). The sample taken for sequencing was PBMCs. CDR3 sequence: CASSDRGPKAARETQYF. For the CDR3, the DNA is TGTGCCAGCAGCGACAGAGGCCCGAAGGCTGCTCGGGAGACCCAGTACTTC.